These 11 T cell receptor beta chains were all obtained from the same sample, sequenced in a study of blood T cells in healthy people across ages (dated by TCRdb to about 2015). Libraries were constructed by 5' RACE. These reads were obtained on an Illumina HiSeq 2500. A second PCR of about 6 to 11 cycles was run with a J-beta primer mix and a sample-barcoded 5' primer. The raw public reads went through TCRdb reprocessing: fastp at Q25, MiXCR clone calling, in-frame beta chains kept. A single entry per CDR3 protein holds the most common genes and DNA from its merged rows. This sample has 1.5 million to 2 million distinct CDR3 sequences in its table, and around 36% of those were observed once. Around 10% of the sample is held by the ten biggest clonotypes. The sample consisted of blood. These receptors all stem from a young woman in good health.

The chain recombines TRBV15 with TRBJ2-5; no definite D call. Germline-derived CDR1 and CDR2 are LNHNV and YYDKDF (reference sequence). This CDR3 is built from 13 residues. V was pared by 0 bases and J by 1 base, with 3 bases between. In nucleotides, the CDR3 is TGTGCCACCAGCAGAGATCCCCAAGAGACCCAGTACTTC. Residues: CATSRDPQETQYF.

This clonotype appeared a few times. This chain links TRBV27 with TRBJ1-5; TRBD1 agrees at 8 bases. J lost 5 bases, V lost 4 bases, and 1 base had no gene match. Germline-derived CDR1 and CDR2 are MNHEY and SMNVEV (reference sequence). The CDR3 runs to 13 residues. Written as DNA, the CDR3 is TGTGCCAGCAGTTCAGGGGGCCATCAGCCCCAGCATTTT. This codes for CASSSGGHQPQHF.

This clonotype was counted many times. V is TRBV29-1 and J is TRBJ2-7; 10 bases agree with TRBD1. This CDR3 comprises 15 residues. The ends lost 7 bases at V and 4 bases at J; junction bases unmatched: 13. Germline V CDR1 and CDR2: SQVTM, ANQGSEA. This CDR3 is CSARGRDRGQYEQYF. The CDR3 DNA reads as TGCAGCGCCCGAGGCCGGGACAGGGGCCAATACGAGCAGTACTTC.

The DNA of the CDR3 is TGTGCCAGCAGCCCACAGAGATACAATGAGCAGTTCTTC. Its translation is CASSPQRYNEQFF. The chain has TRBV7-3 and TRBJ2-1; D ambiguous. CDR3 length equals 13 residues. The V end lost 5 bases, the J end lost 4 bases, and 9 bases lay between the germline ends. Germline CDR1 reads SGHTA; CDR2 reads FQGTGA.

This sequence joins TRBV3-1 and TRBJ2-7; 8 bases agree with TRBD2. Germline assignment: CDR1 LGHDT and CDR2 YNNKEL (reference sequence). V dropped 4 bases and J dropped 1; count of bases not matched to a gene: 9. This CDR3 is 16 amino acids long. The CDR3 coding sequence is TGTGCCAGCAGCCGGAACAGCGGGAGTCCGTCCTACGAGCAGTACTTC. Encoded protein: CASSRNSGSPSYEQYF.

This clonotype has just a few counts. This chain uses TRBV29-1 with TRBJ1-4; D is uncertain. The germline CDR1 and CDR2 sequences are SQVTM and ANQGSEA. This CDR3 has 10 amino acids. The V and J ends lost 5 bases and 8 bases respectively, with 6 bases between them. DNA for the CDR3: TGCAGCGTTCTACGAGAAAAACTGTTTTTT. Protein sequence: CSVLREKLFF.

The chain recombines TRBV9 with TRBJ2-3; 8 bases line up with TRBD1. Germline CDR1 and CDR2: SGDLS and YYNGEE. The V and J ends lost 2 bases and 2 bases, in that order; junction bases with no gene match: 7. The CDR3 consists of 16 residues. CDR3 region: CASSVSRGLHTDTQYF. Here the CDR3 DNA reads TGTGCCAGCAGCGTGAGCAGGGGGCTCCACACAGATACGCAGTATTTT. The full variable domain, its missing parts supplied by reference TRBV9 and TRBJ2-3, is DSGVTQTPKHLITATGQRVTLRCSPRSGDLSVYWYQQSLDQGLQFLIQYYNGEERAKGNILERFSAQQFPDLHSELNLSSLELGDSALYFCASSVSRGLHTDTQYFGPGTRLTVL.

The sample holds a few counts of this clonotype. The V and J genes are TRBV27 and TRBJ2-3; no firm D call. V was clipped by 4 bases and J by 4 bases, with 15 bases between them. CDR1 and CDR2 from the germline V gene are MNHEY and SMNVEV (reference sequence). The CDR3 is 15 amino acids. The DNA of the CDR3 is TGTGCCAGCAGTTACGGCAGATATGGGCCAGATACGCAGTATTTT. Translation: CASSYGRYGPDTQYF.

This chain joins TRBV7-9 and TRBJ1-1; 9 nucleotides match TRBD1. Losses at the gene ends were 8 bases for V and 7 bases for J; bases not matched to a gene: 11. Germline CDR1 reads SEHNR; CDR2 reads FQNEAQ (reference sequence). The CDR3 has 14 residues. The CDR3, as DNA: TGTGCCAGCGGCGGCGGGACAGGGATAGATGAAGCTTTCTTT. It encodes CASGGGTGIDEAFF.

The J gene is TRBJ2-7, the V gene TRBV2, with TRBD1 matching over 8 bases. The germline CDR1 and CDR2 sequences are SNHLY and FYNNEI. J lost 6 bases, V lost 6 bases, and 7 bases had no gene match. The CDR3 covers 13 residues. CDR3 coding DNA: TGTGCCAGCAGCATCACAGGGGGGAGCGAGCAGTACTTC. It codes for CASSITGGSEQYF.

The DNA of the CDR3 is TGTGCCAGCACCTCTGGTAGGCCGTGGAGGACAGGGGTTCCCTACGAGCAGTACTTC. Translation: CASTSGRPWRTGVPYEQYF. The chain recombines TRBV7-2 with TRBJ2-7, with 9 nucleotides matching TRBD1. Looked up from germline, CDR1 is SGHTA and CDR2 is FQGNSA. This CDR3 has 19 amino acids. With V trimmed by 7 bases and J by 2 bases, 21 bases remained unmatched.